This T cell receptor (beta chain) was obtained from a study of blood T cell repertoires in COVID-19. Across the study: Sites in the United States, Italy and Spain provided acute and convalescent COVID-19 samples. T cells, B-cell-depleted T cells, or PBMCs supplied cDNA or gDNA.

The CDR3 length is 11 residues. CDR1 and CDR2 (germline): GTSNPN, SVGIG (reference sequence). With 4 bases removed from V and 8 bases from J, the gap between germline ends came to 11 bases. Assay used: immunoSEQ multiplex PCR; TCRdb lists only in-frame clones, some missing. The sample lists roughly 340,000 clones; about nine tenths were seen once. Input material: peripheral blood. The source is a woman between 50 and 59 years old with COVID-19, enrolled during active disease. The chain is built from TRBV30 and TRBJ1-2; D is uncertain. The chain's CDR3 is CAWITRVGYTF. Written as DNA, the CDR3 is TGTGCCTGGATAACGAGGGTCGGCTACACCTTC.